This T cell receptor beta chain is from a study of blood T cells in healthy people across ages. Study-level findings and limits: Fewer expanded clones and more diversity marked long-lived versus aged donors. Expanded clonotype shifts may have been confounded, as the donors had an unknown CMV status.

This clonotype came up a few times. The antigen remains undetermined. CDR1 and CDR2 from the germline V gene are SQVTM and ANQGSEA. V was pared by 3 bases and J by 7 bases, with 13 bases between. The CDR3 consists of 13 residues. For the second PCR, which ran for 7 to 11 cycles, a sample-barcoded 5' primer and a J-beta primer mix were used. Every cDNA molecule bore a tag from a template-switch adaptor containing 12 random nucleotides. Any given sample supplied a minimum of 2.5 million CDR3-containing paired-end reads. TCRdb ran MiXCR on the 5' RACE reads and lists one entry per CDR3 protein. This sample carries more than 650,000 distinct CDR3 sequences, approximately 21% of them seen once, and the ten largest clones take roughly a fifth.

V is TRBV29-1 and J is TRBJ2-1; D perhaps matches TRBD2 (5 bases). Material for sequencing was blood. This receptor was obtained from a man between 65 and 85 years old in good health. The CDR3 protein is CSVDGETGNEQFF. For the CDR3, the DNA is TGCAGCGTTGATGGGGAGACGGGGAATGAGCAGTTCTTC.